The clone carrying this TCR beta chain was recorded a few times. This table comes from immunoSEQ multiplex PCR, and its TCRdb copy is limited to in-frame clones, with some not included. The sample contains around 58,000 clones, more than 75% of which appear only once. This CDR3 is built from 14 residues. Germline CDR1 reads SEHNR; CDR2 reads FQNEAQ (reference sequence). V lost 5 bases and J lost 5, with 15 bases in between. This sample stems from a study of technical replicates of blood from a few donors. Input material: PBMCs. This receptor was obtained from a human donor in good health. Some clones in this sample may be carry-over from other donors' samples. The chain links TRBV7-9 to TRBJ1-1; D uncertain. DNA for the CDR3: TGTGCCAGCAGCCGGTCTGTGGGGAGGACTGAAGCTTTCTTT. Protein: CASSRSVGRTEAFF.